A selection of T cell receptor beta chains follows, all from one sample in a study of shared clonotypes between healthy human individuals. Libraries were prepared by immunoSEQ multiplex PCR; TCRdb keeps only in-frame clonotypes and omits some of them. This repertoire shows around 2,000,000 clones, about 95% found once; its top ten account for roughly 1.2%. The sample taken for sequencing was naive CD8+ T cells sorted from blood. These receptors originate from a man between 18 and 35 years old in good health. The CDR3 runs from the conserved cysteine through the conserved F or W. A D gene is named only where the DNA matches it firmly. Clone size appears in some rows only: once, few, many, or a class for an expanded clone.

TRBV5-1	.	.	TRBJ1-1	CASSLNGVGTEAFF	TGCGCCAGCAGCTTGAATGGGGTAGGCACTGAAGCTTTCTTT
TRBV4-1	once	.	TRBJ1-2	CASSQVEDNPVYGYTF	TGCGCCAGCAGCCAAGTTGAGGACAACCCGGTCTATGGCTACACCTTC
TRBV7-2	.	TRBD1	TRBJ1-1	CASSLVPLTGPSTEAFF	TGTGCCAGCAGCTTAGTCCCGCTGACAGGGCCGAGCACTGAAGCTTTCTTT
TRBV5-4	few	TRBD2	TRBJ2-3	CASSFSGGAPDTQYF	TGTGCCAGCAGCTTTAGCGGGGGGGCCCCAGATACGCAGTATTTT
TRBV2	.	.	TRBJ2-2	CASSLGLIINTGELFF	TGTGCCAGCAGCCTCGGACTTATTATAAACACCGGGGAGCTGTTTTTT
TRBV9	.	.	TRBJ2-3	CASSVDGVSPDTQYF	TGTGCCAGCAGCGTAGACGGGGTAAGCCCAGATACGCAGTATTTT
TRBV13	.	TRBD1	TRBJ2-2	CASSSGTGLGNTGELFF	TGTGCCAGCAGCTCCGGGACAGGGTTGGGGAACACCGGGGAGCTGTTTTTT
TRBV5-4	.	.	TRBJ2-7	CASSPNGDEQYF	TGTGCCAGCAGCCCGAACGGCGACGAGCAGTACTTC
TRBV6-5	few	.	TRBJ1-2	CASSYSPISKGYTF	TGTGCCAGCAGTTACTCGCCCATATCAAAAGGCTACACCTTC
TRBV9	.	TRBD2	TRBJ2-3	CASSVVAGQTDTQYF	TGTGCCAGCAGCGTAGTAGCGGGGCAGACAGATACGCAGTATTTT
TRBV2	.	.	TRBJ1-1	CASSAGVGRRTEAFF	TGTGCCAGCAGTGCCGGGGTAGGAAGAAGGACTGAAGCTTTCTTT
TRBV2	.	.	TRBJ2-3	CASSEAWLNPSTDTQYF	TGTGCCAGCAGTGAAGCGTGGCTCAATCCTAGCACAGATACGCAGTATTTT
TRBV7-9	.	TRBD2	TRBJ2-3	CASSLIAGGTDTQYF	TGTGCCAGCAGCTTAATAGCGGGAGGCACAGATACGCAGTATTTT
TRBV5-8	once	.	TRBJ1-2	CASSLTTGGIGYTF	TGTGCCAGCAGCTTGACTACGGGAGGGATTGGCTACACCTTC
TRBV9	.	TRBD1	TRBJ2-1	CASSDGQGAYNEQFF	TGTGCCAGCAGCGACGGACAGGGGGCCTACAATGAGCAGTTCTTC
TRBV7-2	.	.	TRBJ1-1	CASSLVPASNTEAFF	TGTGCCAGCAGCTTAGTACCAGCCTCTAACACTGAAGCTTTCTTT
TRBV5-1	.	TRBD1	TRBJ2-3	CASSLGQGGGDTQYF	TGCGCCAGCAGCTTGGGACAGGGTGGAGGAGATACGCAGTATTTT
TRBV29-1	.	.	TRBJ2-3	CSVVGVGSTDTQYF	TGCAGCGTTGTAGGTGTCGGGAGCACAGATACGCAGTATTTT
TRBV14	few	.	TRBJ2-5	CASSQETSGRETQYF	TGTGCCAGCAGCCAAGAAACAAGCGGTCGAGAGACCCAGTACTTC
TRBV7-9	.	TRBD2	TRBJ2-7	CASSLSGGRSPDEQYF	TGTGCCAGCAGCTTATCGGGCGGGAGATCCCCGGACGAGCAGTACTTC
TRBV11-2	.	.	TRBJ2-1	CASSSSGEWDEQFF	TGTGCCAGCAGCTCGTCAGGGGAGTGGGATGAGCAGTTCTTC
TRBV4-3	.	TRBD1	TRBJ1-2	CASSQVIGDRGEDGYTF	TGCGCCAGCAGCCAAGTCATAGGGGACAGGGGAGAGGATGGCTACACCTTC
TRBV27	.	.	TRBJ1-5	CASSLSDSNQPQHF	TGTGCCAGCAGTTTATCAGATAGCAATCAGCCCCAGCATTTT
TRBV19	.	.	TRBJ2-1	CASSKIGSGNEQFF	TGTGCCAGTAGTAAGATAGGTTCGGGCAATGAGCAGTTCTTC
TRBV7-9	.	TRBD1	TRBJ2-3	CASTLTGGTDTQYF	TGTGCCAGCACCCTAACAGGGGGCACAGATACGCAGTATTTT
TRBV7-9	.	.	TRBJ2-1	CASSQTSRNEQFF	TGTGCCAGCAGCCAAACTAGCAGGAATGAGCAGTTCTTC
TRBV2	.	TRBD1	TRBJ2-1	CASTRTGLHEQFF	TGTGCCAGCACCCGGACAGGGTTACATGAGCAGTTCTTC
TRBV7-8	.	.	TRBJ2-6	CASTSVGDSGANVLTF	TGTGCCAGCACCTCAGTGGGAGACTCTGGGGCCAACGTCCTGACTTTC
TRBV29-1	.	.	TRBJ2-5	CSGTLEGAQYF	TGCAGCGGAACACTCGAGGGGGCCCAGTACTTC
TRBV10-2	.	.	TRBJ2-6	CASSTSTFGANVLTF	TGCGCCAGCAGTACCTCAACGTTTGGGGCCAACGTCCTGACTTTC
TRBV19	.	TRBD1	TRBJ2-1	CASSIDNNAQGAGREQFF	TGTGCCAGTAGTATAGATAATAACGCACAGGGGGCTGGAAGGGAGCAGTTCTTC
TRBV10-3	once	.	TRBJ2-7	CAIPVDGNYEQYF	TGTGCCATCCCCGTCGACGGAAACTACGAGCAGTACTTC
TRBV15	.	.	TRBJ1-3	CATSRPGEGSGNTIYF	TGTGCCACCAGCAGGCCCGGCGAGGGCTCTGGAAACACCATATATTTT
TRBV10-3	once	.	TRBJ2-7	CAISDPGTSYEQYF	TGTGCCATCAGTGATCCCGGAACGTCCTACGAGCAGTACTTC
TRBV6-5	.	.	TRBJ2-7	CASRLGGAMYEQYF	TGTGCCAGCAGGTTGGGGGGGGCCATGTACGAGCAGTACTTC
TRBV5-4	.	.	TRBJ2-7	CASSLQGGYEQYF	TGTGCCAGCAGCTTGCAGGGTGGGTACGAGCAGTACTTC
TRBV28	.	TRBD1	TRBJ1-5	CASSWDREVGQPQHF	TGTGCCAGCAGTTGGGACAGGGAGGTCGGTCAGCCCCAGCATTTT
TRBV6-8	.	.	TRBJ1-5	CASCRSSNQPQHF	TGTGCCAGCTGCCGAAGTTCTAATCAGCCCCAGCATTTT
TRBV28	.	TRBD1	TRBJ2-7	CASSRQGGAYEQYF	TGTGCCAGCAGCAGACAGGGGGGCGCCTACGAGCAGTACTTC
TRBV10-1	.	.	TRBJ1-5	CASSFQGTRAPPLASRHQPQHF	TGCGCCAGCAGTTTCCAGGGGACCCGTGCGCCGCCTCTAGCCTCTAGGCATCAGCCCCAGCATTTT
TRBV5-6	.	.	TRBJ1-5	CASSLTDQSNQPQHF	TGTGCCAGCAGCCTGACCGACCAAAGCAATCAGCCCCAGCATTTT
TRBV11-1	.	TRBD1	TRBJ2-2	CASSRPGQVNTGELFF	TGTGCCAGCAGCCGGCCGGGACAGGTTAACACCGGGGAGCTGTTTTTT
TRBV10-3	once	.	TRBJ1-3	CAISESQGLLGNTIYF	TGTGCCATCAGTGAGTCGCAGGGACTTCTGGGAAACACCATATATTTT
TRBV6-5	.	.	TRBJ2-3	CASSSLAPTSTDTQYF	TGTGCCAGCAGTTCATTAGCCCCCACTAGCACAGATACGCAGTATTTT
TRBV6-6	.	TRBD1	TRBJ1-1	CASSYGTGKANTEAFF	TGTGCCAGCAGTTACGGGACAGGGAAGGCCAACACTGAAGCTTTCTTT
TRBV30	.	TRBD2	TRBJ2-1	CAWSVGPGTSGPGSYNEQFF	TGTGCCTGGAGTGTAGGACCCGGGACTAGCGGGCCGGGCTCCTACAATGAGCAGTTCTTC
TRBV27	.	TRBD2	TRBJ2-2	CASSLRTRDFGELFF	TGTGCCAGCAGTTTAAGGACTAGAGACTTCGGGGAGCTGTTTTTT
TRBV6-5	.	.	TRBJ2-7	CATADTQLVYEQYF	TGTGCCACCGCGGACACTCAGCTGGTCTACGAGCAGTACTTC
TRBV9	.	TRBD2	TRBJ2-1	CASSAGTSLLEVGFF	TGTGCCAGCAGCGCCGGGACTAGCCTCCTAGAAGTTGGGTTCTTC